This TCR beta chain is drawn from a study of blood T cell repertoires in COVID-19. Overall study context: Spain, Italy and the United States supplied samples that represented acute and convalescent COVID-19. Sources were T cells, B-cell-depleted T cells, or PBMCs; the material itself was cDNA or gDNA.

Germline V lookup: CDR1 SQVTM, CDR2 ANQGSEA. The CDR3 spans 14 residues. The J segment lost 3 bases and the V segment lost 7 bases, leaving 9 bases of the junction unmatched. Authors' processing steps: Researchers report that nucleated cell counts were estimated from reference gene primer amplification. The protocol was immunoSEQ multiplex PCR, while the TCRdb copy is restricted to in-frame clones and leaves out a portion. The V and J calls and the clone size are those of that table, but D and trimming were determined from the DNA. The data contain a few hundred thousand clones, 65% to 85% of them singletons.

This chain uses TRBV29-1 with TRBJ1-2; 9 positions match TRBD1. Sequencing was done on a sample of peripheral blood. The TCR was taken from a woman aged 45-59 years with acute or convalescent COVID-19. CDR3 residues: CSAKDRGVHYGYTF. DNA of the CDR3: TGCAGCGCCAAGGACAGGGGAGTACACTATGGCTACACCTTC.